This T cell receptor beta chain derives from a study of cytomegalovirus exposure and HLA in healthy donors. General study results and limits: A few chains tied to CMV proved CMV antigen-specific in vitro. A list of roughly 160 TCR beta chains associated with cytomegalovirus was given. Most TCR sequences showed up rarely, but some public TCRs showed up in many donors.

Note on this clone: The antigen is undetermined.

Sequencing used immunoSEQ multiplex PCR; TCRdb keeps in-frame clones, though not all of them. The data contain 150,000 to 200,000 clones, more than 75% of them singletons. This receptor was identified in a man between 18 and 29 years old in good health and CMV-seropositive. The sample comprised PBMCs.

The CDR3: CARGGAASGNTIYF. The CDR3 nucleotides are TGTGCCAGGGGGGGGGCAGCCTCTGGAAACACCATATATTTT. The chain joins TRBV27 to TRBJ1-3; D perhaps matches TRBD1 (6 bases). Trimming took off 9 bases at V and 0 bases at J, with 12 bases between the two ends. The CDR3 runs 14 residues. CDR1 is MNHEY and CDR2 is SMNVEV in the germline V gene (reference sequence).